This entry features one TCR beta chain sequence. What this receptor recognizes is not known. Base qualities were left out, and no much larger clone turns up one base away. This sample stems from a study of shared clonotypes between healthy human individuals (dated by TCRdb to 2020 to 2022). A note on the overall study: The cohort comprised a couple of women and a few men aged 18 to 49 years. Leukapheresis yielded between about 0.94 and 10 billion PBMCs per donor. To increase sequencing depth and limit assay-specific biases, TCR repertoire library preparation and sequencing were carried out by different laboratories using diverse techniques. The study deeply sequenced blood TCR repertoires of five healthy adults to estimate repertoire size and the extent of clonotype sharing between individuals. For each donor, CD4 naive and CD4 memory were each run on three plates, CD8 naive on two plates, and CD8 memory on one plate.

The donors were healthy, HIV-negative adults who had no recently reported acute infections or vaccinations. Only Caucasian adults living in Nashville, Tennessee, USA were represented among the donors. Magnetic negative selection was used to enrich CD4+ T cells, after which naive cells were positively selected on CD45RA and the negative fraction became the memory subset. Blood was collected by leukapheresis, and PBMCs were isolated by Ficoll-Histopaque density gradient centrifugation and then cryopreserved in liquid nitrogen vapor phase. Analytical flow cytometry was used to check the purity and quantity of every magnetically sorted T cell population. Genomic DNA was isolated from each sorted fraction and quantified by UV absorbance on a Nanodrop 2000c. Overall study results and their limits: Approximately 5% of naive CD4, 3.5% of naive CD8, approximately 2.2% of memory CD4, and 0.35% to 0.4% of memory CD8 clonotypes were shared across several donors. Incomplete sequencing was indicated by rarefaction of sorted-subset datasets, despite the large sequencing depth. Clonotypes shared by all four sorted-subset donors showed higher generation probabilities than non-shared clonotypes. The small number of donors limited the genetic and exposure-history diversity represented. Sampling was restricted to blood, and TCR repertoires in tissues likely differ from the TCR repertoires found in blood. Pairwise subsampling led to the expectation that sequencing depth would affect the degree of clonotype sharing among donors. Naive subsets generally had larger estimated clonotype richness than memory subsets.

Using the deep immunoSEQ assay, multiplex PCR amplified TCR CDR3 regions from genomic DNA. Extracted genomic DNA from each cell subset was distributed evenly across all wells of several immunoSEQ 96-well plates, and each plate was treated as a replicate. For sorted subsets, roughly 200 ng of genomic DNA, equivalent to 25,000 to 35,000 T cell genomes, went into each replicate PCR. Purified libraries were measured with a Qubit 3.0 fluorometer, size-checked on a Bioanalyzer 2100, and measured again with the KAPA Library Quantification kit. A separate single-read 150-cycle Illumina NextSeq 550 flow cell was used to sequence each immunoSEQ 96-well plate. The paper's data handling went like this. Because the immunoSEQ output held only junctional sequences and lacked quality scores, the filtering could not match the filtering applied to full-length reads. Sequences were annotated with PyIR, a Python wrapper for IgBLAST v1.9, and V/J genes and CDR3 were assigned using IMGT germline references. Reads with weak V/J assignments (E-value above 1e-6), missing CDR3, stop codons, out-of-frame junctions, or ambiguous translated residues were removed. V3J clonotypes were defined by identical inferred V gene, J gene, and CDR3 amino acid sequence. Percentage overlap between repertoires was computed as shared unique clonotypes divided by the size of the smaller repertoire. RTK rarefaction, the Chao1 estimator, and Recon v2.1 estimates of unobserved clonotypes were used to assess repertoire richness. Generation probabilities were computed with OLGA for all TCRbeta clonotypes obtained by the gDNA method from four donors. The table was pulled from immuneACCESS by TCRdb, which kept in-frame rearrangements only. Such tables lose some clones; where checked, under half of the loss comes from unresolved V genes, and the rest has no known cause. That table gives V, J and clone size, and the DNA gave D and trimming. Within this sample are some 1,600,000 clones, with nearly 99% of them counted one time only. 0.4% to 0.45% of the sample comes from the top ten.

The junction shows trimming of 3 bases on V and 2 bases on J, plus 11 bases between the germline ends. Reading from cysteine to phenylalanine, the CDR3 counts 14 amino acids. The DNA shown is the 42-base CDR3, in frame from base 1. Looking up the germline V gene yields CDR1 SGDLS and CDR2 YYNGEE. Sequencing was performed on naive CD4+ T cells sorted from blood. This sample's cell subset or site label indicates: CD45RA+ positively selected. This clonotype was sampled from a man between 25 and 39 years old in good health. The V and J genes are TRBV9 and TRBJ2-5; matching of 5 bases hints at TRBD1 as the D gene. CDR3 protein: CASSADRAQETQYF. The nucleotide sequence reads as follows: TGTGCCAGCAGCGCCGACAGAGCTCAAGAGACCCAGTACTTC.